Below are 18 T cell receptor beta chains sequenced from a single sample in a study of PD-1 blockade in classical Hodgkin lymphoma. Profiling relied on immunoSEQ multiplex PCR, and the TCRdb table lists in-frame clones only, not all of them. The sample yields approximately 17,000 clones, around nine tenths seen once. Time point denoted: newly diagnosed, previously untreated cHL patient sample. The source material was peripheral blood mononuclear cells (PBMCs). These receptors came from a human donor with classical Hodgkin lymphoma.

The genes are TRBV28 and TRBJ2-2, with TRBD2 matching 9 bases. V gave up 4 bases and J gave up 4 bases; unmatched junction bases: 25. The CDR3 is 22 residues long. CDR1 and CDR2 (germline): MDHEN, SYDVKM. CDR3 sequence reads: CASSYYQERLADYLVGTGELFF. The CDR3 nucleotides are TGTGCCAGCAGTTACTACCAGGAGAGACTAGCGGATTACTTGGTTGGCACCGGGGAGCTGTTTTTT.

This chain joins TRBV10-3 and TRBJ2-1, with TRBD2 matching 12 bases. CDR1 is ENHRY, CDR2 SYGVKD, per germline. V gave up 2 bases and J gave up 3 bases; unmatched junction bases: 11. The CDR3 covers 19 residues. The CDR3 sequence: CAISEEFGTSGQHYNEQFF. DNA of the CDR3: TGTGCCATCAGTGAGGAATTCGGGACTAGCGGGCAGCACTACAATGAGCAGTTCTTC.

This chain joins TRBV10-3 and TRBJ1-4; D is unresolved. The CDR3 runs 14 residues. Deletions cut 4 bases from V and 0 bases from J, with 6 bases between. The V gene's germline CDR1 is ENHRY and CDR2 SYGVKD. This chain's CDR3 is CAISGTATNEKLFF. In nucleotides, the CDR3 is TGTGCCATCAGTGGGACGGCAACTAATGAAAAACTGTTTTTT.

This clone is a singleton in its sample. The chain recombines TRBV4-1 with TRBJ1-1, with D unresolved. Trimming removed 0 bases at V and 6 bases at J, with 8 bases between. The CDR3 runs 13 residues. Germline assignment: CDR1 MGHRA and CDR2 YSYEKL. In DNA, the CDR3 is TGCGCCAGCAGCCAAGAAAGGCGGGCTGAAGCTTTCTTT. Translating gives CASSQERRAEAFF.

This clone was counted once. The CDR3 coding sequence is TGTGCCAGTACGCGGGACCCCTATGGCTACACCTTC. Its translation: CASTRDPYGYTF. The chain joins TRBV19 to TRBJ1-2, with D maybe TRBD1 (5 bases). The CDR3 is made up of 12 amino acids. Trimming took 7 bases from V and 4 from J, leaving 10 bases between them. Germline V gene sequence: CDR1 LNHDA, CDR2 SQIVND (reference sequence). Supplemented by reference TRBV19 and TRBJ1-2, the full variable domain reads DGGITQSPKYLFRKEGQNVTLSCEQNLNHDAMYWYRQDPGQGLRLIYYSQIVNDFQKGDIAEGYSVSREKKESFPLTVTSAQKNPTAFYLCASTRDPYGYTFGSGTRLTVV.

The chain couples TRBV9 to TRBJ2-1, with 8 bases fitting TRBD2. This CDR3 is 15 amino acids long. Trimming cost V 1 base and J 4 bases; bases outside gene matches: 4. The V gene's germline CDR1 is SGDLS and CDR2 YYNGEE. The CDR3 bases are TGTGCCAGCAGCGTAAACGGGAGGGATTACAATGAGCAGTTCTTC. This encodes CASSVNGRDYNEQFF.

This clone showed up just once. The DNA of the CDR3 is TGTGCCAGTACAATCCCCCCATATCAGCCCCAGCATTTT. Translating it yields CASTIPPYQPQHF. The chain recombines TRBV19 with TRBJ1-5; D call uncertain. The CDR3 spans 13 residues. The V gene's germline CDR1 is LNHDA and CDR2 SQIVND (reference sequence). Trimming stripped 7 bases from V and 5 bases from J, with 12 bases between.

A word on this clone: One end of the junction fails to match germline, which may point to a read error. The chain employs TRBV18 and TRBJ2-1, with TRBD2 matching over 7 bases. CDR1 is KGHSH and CDR2 is LQKENI in the germline V gene. The CDR3 contains 13 residues. CDR3 loop: CASSPQTSNQQFF. CDR3 nucleotide sequence: TGTGCCAGCTCACCCCAGACTAGCAATCAGCAGTTCTTC. The complete variable domain, with remaining parts taken from reference TRBV18 and TRBJ2-1, reads NAGVMQNPRHLVRRRGQEARLRCSPMKGHSHVYWYRQLPEEGLKFMVYLQKENIIDESGMPKERFSAEFPKEGPSILRIQQVVRGDSAAYFCASSPQTSNQQFFGPGTRLTVL.

The V and J genes are TRBV11-3 and TRBJ2-1; a possible D gene is TRBD1 (5 bases). Germline assignment: CDR1 SGHNT and CDR2 YENEEA. The V gene lost 5 bases and the J gene lost 5 bases, with 16 bases spanning the gap. The CDR3 contains 15 residues. The CDR3 protein is CASSQSPGLDNEQFF. CDR3 in DNA: TGTGCCAGCAGCCAATCCCCAGGGTTGGACAATGAGCAGTTCTTC.

V and J are TRBV4-1 and TRBJ1-6; D is undetermined. Trimming took 4 bases from V and 5 from J, leaving 21 bases between them. Per germline, CDR1 MGHRA and CDR2 YSYEKL. This CDR3 region has 18 residues. CDR3 amino acids: CASSPFPASHLNNSPLHF. DNA for the CDR3: TGCGCCAGCAGCCCTTTCCCGGCCAGCCACTTGAATAATTCACCCCTCCACTTT.

The chain joins TRBV5-1 to TRBJ2-1; no reliable D call. Deletions cut 5 bases from V and 5 bases from J, with 11 bases between. This CDR3 contains 13 residues. Germline CDR1 is SGHRS and CDR2 is YFSETQ. The CDR3 loop reads CASRAASNNEQFF. The CDR3 region has the DNA TGCGCCAGCAGGGCAGCCTCAAACAATGAGCAGTTCTTC. The full variable domain, in which reference TRBV5-1 and TRBJ2-1 provide the parts outside the CDR3, is KAGVTQTPRYLIKTRGQQVTLSCSPISGHRSVSWYQQTPGQGLQFLFEYFSETQRNKGNFPGRFSGRQFSNSRSEMNVSTLELGDSALYLCASRAASNNEQFFGPGTRLTVL.

V is TRBV25-1 and J is TRBJ2-7, with 12 bases aligning to TRBD2. This CDR3 has 15 residues. Germline CDR1 MGHDK, CDR2 SYGVNS. V dropped 4 bases and J dropped 2; count of bases not matched to a gene: 3. The CDR3 DNA reads TGTGCCAGCAGTGGGACTAGCGGGAAGACCTACGAGCAGTACTTC. Protein: CASSGTSGKTYEQYF.

The chain carries TRBV19 and TRBJ2-3; D might be TRBD1 (6 bases). CDR3 length: 13 residues. V dropped 10 bases and J dropped 0 bases, with 11 bases sitting between them. Germline V lookup: CDR1 LNHDA, CDR2 SQIVND (reference sequence). The CDR3 reads CATRTASTDTQYF. DNA of the CDR3: TGTGCCACTAGGACAGCTAGCACAGATACGCAGTATTTT.

CDR3 DNA: TGTGCCAGCAGCATTCCGGCGGAGATCGGACGGAATGAGCAGTTCTTC. This translates into CASSIPAEIGRNEQFF. The rearrangement links TRBV28 to TRBJ2-1; D is undetermined. V was trimmed by 6 bases and J by 7 bases, leaving 22 bases between them. Germline V lookup: CDR1 MDHEN, CDR2 SYDVKM. This CDR3 contains 16 residues.

The chain links TRBV28 to TRBJ2-6; TRBD1 agrees at 8 bases. Germline V gene sequence: CDR1 MDHEN, CDR2 SYDVKM. Trimming at V came to 4 bases and at J to 0 bases, leaving 5 bases not matched to a gene. The CDR3 has 17 amino acids. CDR3 DNA: TGTGCCAGCAGTTCAGGGGGCACGAGCTCTGGGGCCAACGTCCTGACTTTC. Its translation: CASSSGGTSSGANVLTF.

This clone was picked up one time. This sequence joins TRBV7-9 and TRBJ1-1, with 9 bases matching TRBD1. The germline CDR1 and CDR2 sequences are SEHNR and FQNEAQ (reference sequence). The CDR3 covers 16 residues. Germline trimming cut 4 bases from V and 4 bases from J; bases unmatched to any gene: 10. CDR3 sequence reads: CASSSGTGGYVTEAFF. The CDR3 DNA follows: TGTGCCAGCAGCTCCGGCACAGGGGGCTACGTCACTGAAGCTTTCTTT.

J is TRBJ1-4 and V is TRBV9; the D gene is possibly TRBD1 (6 bases). Trimming stripped 3 bases from V and 0 bases from J, with 9 bases between. There are 15 residues in the CDR3. In germline, CDR1 is SGDLS, CDR2 YYNGEE. CDR3 residues: CASSEGGATNEKLFF. The DNA for the CDR3 is TGTGCCAGCAGCGAGGGGGGTGCAACTAATGAAAAACTGTTTTTT. Looking up the rest from reference TRBV9 and TRBJ1-4 gives the full variable domain: DSGVTQTPKHLITATGQRVTLRCSPRSGDLSVYWYQQSLDQGLQFLIQYYNGEERAKGNILERFSAQQFPDLHSELNLSSLELGDSALYFCASSEGGATNEKLFFGSGTQLSVL.

The chain joins TRBV10-3 to TRBJ1-2; 7 bases align to TRBD1. CDR1 is ENHRY and CDR2 is SYGVKD in the germline V gene. This CDR3 has 12 amino acids. With 10 bases clipped from V and 8 bases from J, the junction kept 10 bases outside the gene matches. The CDR3 coding sequence is TGTGCCAGCAGGGGGTTGTTAGACGGCTACACCTTC. Translating gives CASRGLLDGYTF.